The 10 T cell receptor beta chains presented below share a single source sample, sequenced in a study of cytomegalovirus exposure and HLA in healthy donors (dated 2017 in TCRdb). Receptor libraries were prepared by the immunoSEQ multiplex PCR assay. For the multiplex PCR, a mixture combining 60 forward primers for TCR Vbeta segments and 13 reverse primers for TCR Jbeta segments was used. As stored in TCRdb, this immuneACCESS dataset retains in-frame rearrangements with V and J assigned. A fraction of the clones does not appear; measured against another copy, unresolved V genes explain less than half of the discrepancy, and the remainder lacks a known reason. The sample includes about 140,000 clones, with about three quarters observed a single time. Approximately 6.2% of the sample goes to the ten largest clones. Sequences were obtained from PBMCs. The receptors derive from a man aged 35-49 years in good health and CMV-seropositive.

The gene calls are TRBV7-2 and TRBJ1-1, with a weak D call TRBD1 (5 bases). V was shortened by 3 bases and J by 0 bases, with 8 bases between the two germline ends. This CDR3 contains 14 residues. CDR1 and CDR2 (germline): SGHTA, FQGNSA. The CDR3: CASSFAGVNTEAFF. The CDR3 coding sequence is TGTGCCAGCAGCTTCGCGGGGGTGAACACTGAAGCTTTCTTT.

The chain links TRBV19 to TRBJ2-2; 9 bases are a match to TRBD2. J gave up 7 bases and V 2 bases, and 8 bases lay outside the gene matches. CDR3 size: 16 residues. The germline CDR1 and CDR2 sequences are LNHDA and SQIVND (reference sequence). The CDR3 protein is CASSISPGLAGGELFF. The CDR3 bases are TGTGCCAGTAGTATATCCCCGGGACTAGCAGGCGGGGAGCTGTTTTTT.

The chain recombines TRBV2 with TRBJ1-1, with D unclear. Trimming cost V 7 bases and J 4 bases, with 10 bases left between them. Germline V gives CDR1 SNHLY, CDR2 FYNNEI. The CDR3 is 12 residues long. The CDR3 region has the DNA TGTGCCAGCACCCGTGAGGGCACTGAAGCTTTCTTT. Translation: CASTREGTEAFF. The entire variable domain, with the rest obtained from reference TRBV2 and TRBJ1-1, is as follows: EPEVTQTPSHQVTQMGQEVILRCVPISNHLYFYWYRQILGQKVEFLVSFYNNEISEKSEIFDDQFSVERPDGSNFTLKIRSTKLEDSAMYFCASTREGTEAFFGQGTRLTVV.

The chain recombines TRBV29-1 with TRBJ1-1; D may be TRBD1 (6 bases). Per the germline V gene, CDR1 is SQVTM and CDR2 is ANQGSEA. With 3 bases removed from V and 0 bases from J, the gap between germline ends came to 14 bases. The CDR3 is made up of 15 amino acids. CDR3 in amino acids: CSVEAGALMNTEAFF. The CDR3 bases are TGCAGCGTTGAGGCGGGGGCTTTAATGAACACTGAAGCTTTCTTT.

The V and J genes are TRBV5-6 and TRBJ2-1; D uncertain. In germline, CDR1 is SGHDT, CDR2 YYEEEE. V lost 4 bases to trimming and J lost 2 bases, with 7 bases between them. The CDR3 is 13 amino acids. CDR3 nucleotides: TGTGCCAGCAGCCACGGAGCCTACAATGAGCAGTTCTTC. This translates into CASSHGAYNEQFF.

The rearrangement uses TRBV11-2 and TRBJ2-7; 8 bases are shared with TRBD1. The V segment lost 1 base and the J segment 13 bases; nucleotides outside the gene matches: 12. Germline V gives CDR1 SGHAT, CDR2 FQNNGV. CDR3 length: 14 amino acids. The CDR3 DNA follows: TGTGCCAGCAGCTTAGTTCAGGCTGGGGACAGGATCTACTTC. This codes for CASSLVQAGDRIYF.

The chain is built from TRBV5-1 and TRBJ2-3; D unclear. The germline gives CDR1 SGHRS, CDR2 YFSETQ. This CDR3 spans 14 amino acids. V lost 1 base to trimming and J lost 0 bases, with 6 bases between them. The CDR3 loop reads CASSLPKSTDTQYF. DNA for the CDR3: TGCGCCAGCAGCTTGCCTAAAAGCACAGATACGCAGTATTTT.

CDR3 sequence (DNA): TGTGCCAGCAGCTCCTCTGGACAGGGTACCGGGGAGCTGTTTTTT. Translation gives CASSSSGQGTGELFF. The chain has TRBV7-6 and TRBJ2-2; 8 nucleotides line up with TRBD1. Germline CDR1 SGHVS, CDR2 FNYEAQ. The CDR3 is 15 residues long. J was trimmed by 5 bases and V by 4 bases; bases with no gene match: 6.

V is TRBV7-9 and J is TRBJ1-1; 8 bases are shared with TRBD1. Per germline, CDR1 SEHNR and CDR2 FQNEAQ (reference sequence). V lost 4 bases and J lost 5; bases outside the gene matches: 0. The CDR3 runs 12 residues. The CDR3 coding sequence is TGTGCCAGCAGCTGGACAGGGACTGAAGCTTTCTTT. As protein: CASSWTGTEAFF.

This chain links TRBV4-2 with TRBJ2-3, with 9 positions matching TRBD1. Unmatched junction bases numbered 5, after V lost 2 bases and J lost 5 bases. The CDR3 is made up of 15 amino acids. Looked up from germline, CDR1 is LGHNA and CDR2 is YNFKEQ. CDR3 nucleotide sequence: TGTGCCAGCAGCCAATCTGGACAGGGGCGAGATACGCAGTATTTT. As protein: CASSQSGQGRDTQYF.